This T cell receptor (beta chain) originates from a study of T-cell reconstitution after alpha-beta-depleted transplantation in children (dated by TCRdb to the mid-2010s). Background on the whole study: Using TCR repertoire profiling, the study quantitatively followed how T-cell immune reconstitution unfolded in children after TCRalphabeta/CD19-depleted allogeneic hematopoietic cell transplantation. Broader findings and caveats from the paper: Apparently early alphabetaT-cell count recovery about two months after transplant reportedly relied on only several hundred rapidly expanded clones derived from non-depleted graft cells. The high TCRbeta diversity at day 60 in some patients was ascribed to recipient T cells and intrathymic progenitors that had survived conditioning. Over the following months the frequencies of hyperexpanded clones went down, and after one year T-cell counts and TCRbeta diversity were mostly credited to newly produced T cells.

The sample's treatment or condition label, in plain terms: allogeneic hematopoietic cell transplantation with graft depleted of TCRalphabeta T cells and CD19 B cells. The transplant recipients were children given TCRalphabeta/CD19-depleted allogeneic hematopoietic cell grafts. Library construction relied on PCR. The sequencing machine was an Illumina HiSeq 2500. Molecular barcoding was employed in the preparation of TCR libraries, with unique molecular identifiers being used to normalize TCRbeta repertoire quantification. TCRdb reran the public reads through fastp at Q25 and MiXCR, keeping productive beta chains. CDR3 protein sequences are deduplicated, and each keeps its most common genes and DNA. In this sample the table shows about 240,000 distinct CDR3 sequences, roughly 23% of which occur a single time. The top ten clonotypes cover 2% to 3% of the sample. Of note for this clonotype: There is no known antigen for this receptor. Per-base qualities were not stored, and no clone one base away is much larger.

The germline V gene (reference sequence) sets CDR1 to DFQATT and CDR2 to SNEGSKA. Spanning cysteine to phenylalanine, the CDR3 consists of 15 amino acids. Here the CDR3 DNA is all that survives: 45 bases in frame from base 1. V is reduced by 4 bases and J by 6 bases, leaving a spacing of 22 bases between them. The sample consisted of PBMCs, taken before TCRalphabeta/CD19-depleted stem cell transplant. The chain is made from TRBV20-1 and TRBJ2-7; TRBD2 is a weak D gene call, 5 bases matching. This receptor was identified in a girl aged 2 to 9 with Fanconi anemia, due to receive a stem cell transplant. CDR3 protein: CSAKEFMGLAREQYF. Read as DNA, the sequence is TGCAGTGCTAAGGAGTTCATGGGTTTAGCGCGCGAGCAGTACTTC.